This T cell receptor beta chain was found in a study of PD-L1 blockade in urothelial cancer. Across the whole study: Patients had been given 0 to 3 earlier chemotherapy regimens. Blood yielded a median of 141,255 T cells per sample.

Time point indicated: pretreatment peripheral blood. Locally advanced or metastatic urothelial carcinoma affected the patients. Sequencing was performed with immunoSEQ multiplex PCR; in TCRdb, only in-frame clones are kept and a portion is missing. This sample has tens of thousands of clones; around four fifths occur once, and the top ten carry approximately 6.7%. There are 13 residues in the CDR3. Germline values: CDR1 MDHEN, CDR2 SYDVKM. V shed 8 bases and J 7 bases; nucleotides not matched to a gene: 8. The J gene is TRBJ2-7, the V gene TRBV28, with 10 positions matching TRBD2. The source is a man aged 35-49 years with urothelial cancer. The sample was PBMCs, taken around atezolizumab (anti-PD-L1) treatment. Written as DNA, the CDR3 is TGTGCCAGCCAAGCGGGAGGGCCGCGAGAGCAGTACTTC. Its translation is CASQAGGPREQYF.